Listed below are T cell receptor beta chains from one sample, sequenced in a study of T cell responses to AZD1222 COVID-19 vaccine. The protocol was immunoSEQ multiplex PCR, while the TCRdb copy is restricted to in-frame clones and leaves out a portion. The sample holds around 140,000 clones, around 92% seen once. The sample here was peripheral blood, taken 28 days after the second AZD1222 dose. The receptors shown here come from an adult who received the AZD1222 COVID-19 vaccine. Each CDR3 is given with its conserved first and last residue. Fields, in order: D gene, clone size, J gene, V gene, CDR3 protein, CDR3 DNA. The D gene is left open where the match is weak. The size field is filled for only some rows; it gives once, few, many or a size class.

D: .; size: .; J: TRBJ1-1; V: TRBV10-3; CDR3: CATQRQSGTEAFF; DNA: TGTGCCACCCAAAGACAGAGTGGCACTGAAGCTTTCTTT
D: TRBD1; size: .; J: TRBJ1-6; V: TRBV19; CDR3: CASSDRQGPSPLHF; DNA: TGTGCCAGTAGCGACAGACAGGGACCTTCACCCCTCCACTTT
D: .; size: .; J: TRBJ2-1; V: TRBV5-8; CDR3: CASSLAGLTYNEQFF; DNA: TGTGCCAGCAGCCTGGCGGGTCTGACCTACAATGAGCAGTTCTTC
D: .; size: .; J: TRBJ1-1; V: TRBV5-4; CDR3: CASSTRGTEAFF; DNA: TGTGCCAGCAGCACCCGGGGAACTGAAGCTTTCTTT
D: .; size: .; J: TRBJ2-2; V: TRBV6-5; CDR3: CASRRGPAAGELFF; DNA: TGTGCCAGCCGTCGTGGCCCCGCGGCCGGGGAGCTGTTTTTT
D: TRBD2; size: .; J: TRBJ2-1; V: TRBV6-2/TRBV6-3; CDR3: CASSYSNPSGNSEQFF; DNA: TGTGCCAGCAGTTACTCGAATCCTAGCGGGAATAGTGAGCAGTTCTTC
D: .; size: .; J: TRBJ1-6; V: TRBV5-8; CDR3: CASSLPGNSPLHF; DNA: TGTGCCAGCAGCTTGCCAGGCAATTCACCCCTCCACTTT
D: .; size: many; J: TRBJ1-1; V: TRBV19; CDR3: CASSYTQNTEAFF; DNA: TGTGCCAGTAGTTACACACAGAACACTGAAGCTTTCTTT
D: .; size: .; J: TRBJ2-3; V: TRBV21-1; CDR3: CASSSYFCTQYF; DNA: .
D: TRBD2; size: .; J: TRBJ2-5; V: TRBV19; CDR3: CASSTLAGGGETQYF; DNA: TGTGCCAGTAGTACACTAGCGGGGGGCGGGGAGACCCAGTACTTC
D: TRBD2; size: .; J: TRBJ2-3; V: TRBV7-3; CDR3: CASSSGTSGGADTQYF; DNA: TGTGCCAGCAGCTCCGGGACTAGCGGGGGGGCAGATACGCAGTATTTT
D: .; size: .; J: TRBJ1-1; V: TRBV5-8; CDR3: CASRGRGGRGTEAFF; DNA: TGTGCCAGCAGGGGGCGCGGGGGCCGAGGCACTGAAGCTTTCTTT
D: .; size: .; J: TRBJ1-2; V: TRBV6-5; CDR3: CASSYQGPYGYTF; DNA: TGTGCCAGCAGTTACCAGGGGCCCTATGGCTACACCTTC
D: TRBD1; size: once; J: TRBJ1-3; V: TRBV10-3; CDR3: CAITGGQVSGNTIYF; DNA: TGTGCCATCACCGGGGGACAGGTCTCTGGAAACACCATATATTTT
D: TRBD1; size: .; J: TRBJ1-6; V: TRBV4-1; CDR3: CASSQNPSDRGYNSPLHF; DNA: TGCGCCAGCAGCCAAAATCCTAGTGACAGGGGGTATAATTCACCCCTCCACTTT
D: .; size: .; J: TRBJ2-3; V: TRBV6-5; CDR3: CASKSAGDTQYF; DNA: TGTGCCAGCAAGTCGGCAGGCGATACGCAGTATTTT
D: .; size: once; J: TRBJ1-5; V: TRBV27; CDR3: CASSFGFHQPQHF; DNA: TGTGCCAGCAGTTTCGGGTTCCATCAGCCCCAGCATTTT
D: TRBD1; size: once; J: TRBJ1-1; V: TRBV7-9; CDR3: CASSLQGGATEAFF; DNA: TGTGCCAGCAGCTTACAGGGGGGGGCCACTGAAGCTTTCTTT
D: .; size: .; J: TRBJ2-7; V: TRBV3-1/TRBV3-2; CDR3: CASSQDNSGLLDIEQYF; DNA: TGTGCCAGCAGCCAAGATAATTCGGGACTGTTGGATATCGAGCAGTACTTC
D: .; size: once; J: TRBJ1-4; V: TRBV29-1; CDR3: CSVGWGPEKLFF; DNA: TGCAGCGTTGGATGGGGGCCAGAAAAACTGTTTTTT
D: TRBD1; size: once; J: TRBJ2-5; V: TRBV19; CDR3: CASSYTGARQETQYF; DNA: TGTGCCAGTAGCTATACAGGGGCAAGGCAAGAGACCCAGTACTTC
D: .; size: .; J: TRBJ1-3; V: TRBV24-1; CDR3: CATSDLPTPATSSGNTIYF; DNA: TGTGCCACCAGTGATTTGCCCACCCCGGCCACCTCCTCTGGAAACACCATATATTTT
D: TRBD2; size: .; J: TRBJ2-1; V: TRBV9; CDR3: CASSLGTSGRSSYNEQFF; DNA: TGTGCCAGCAGCCTAGGGACTAGCGGGAGGAGCTCCTACAATGAGCAGTTCTTC
D: .; size: .; J: TRBJ1-2; V: TRBV5-1; CDR3: CASSPAGLTNYGYTF; DNA: TGCGCCAGCAGCCCGGCAGGTTTAACTAACTATGGCTACACCTTC
D: TRBD1; size: .; J: TRBJ2-1; V: TRBV14; CDR3: CASSLGQGVIYNEQFF; DNA: TGTGCCAGCAGCTTGGGTCAGGGGGTGATATACAATGAGCAGTTCTTC
D: TRBD2; size: once; J: TRBJ2-3; V: TRBV18; CDR3: CASLAGTSGSGTDTQYF; DNA: TGTGCCAGCCTAGCCGGGACTAGCGGTAGTGGCACAGATACGCAGTATTTT
D: .; size: .; J: TRBJ2-7; V: TRBV6-1; CDR3: CASSEGLDRPYEQYF; DNA: TGTGCCAGCAGTGAAGGCTTAGACAGACCCTACGAGCAGTACTTC
D: .; size: .; J: TRBJ1-1; V: TRBV7-8; CDR3: CASSRTENTEAFF; DNA: TGTGCCAGCAGCCGGACAGAGAACACTGAAGCTTTCTTT
D: .; size: .; J: TRBJ1-4; V: TRBV30; CDR3: CAGGGYEKLFF; DNA: TGTGCCGGGGGGGGGTATGAAAAACTGTTTTTT
D: .; size: .; J: TRBJ2-5; V: TRBV11-3; CDR3: CASSLGSQQETQYF; DNA: TGTGCCAGCAGCCTCGGGAGCCAACAAGAGACCCAGTACTTC
D: TRBD1; size: .; J: TRBJ1-5; V: TRBV7-8; CDR3: CASSKEGQGHQRNQPQHF; DNA: TGTGCCAGCAGCAAGGAGGGACAGGGCCACCAAAGGAATCAGCCCCAGCATTTT
D: TRBD1; size: .; J: TRBJ1-4; V: TRBV7-9; CDR3: CASSLGVDRTGEKLFF; DNA: TGTGCCAGCAGCTTAGGAGTTGACCGGACAGGTGAAAAACTGTTTTTT
D: TRBD1; size: .; J: TRBJ2-3; V: TRBV24-1; CDR3: CATSGGQGGAGGPPDTQYF; DNA: TGTGCCACCAGTGGGGGACAGGGGGGCGCGGGAGGGCCTCCAGATACGCAGTATTTT
D: .; size: .; J: TRBJ2-7; V: TRBV6-5; CDR3: CASSLQGSPDYEQYF; DNA: TGTGCCAGCAGTTTACAGGGAAGCCCTGACTACGAGCAGTACTTC
D: .; size: .; J: TRBJ2-6; V: TRBV14; CDR3: CASSQGGTSSGANVLTF; DNA: TGTGCCAGCAGCCAAGGGGGAACTAGCTCTGGGGCCAACGTCCTGACTTTC
D: .; size: .; J: TRBJ1-5; V: TRBV3-1/TRBV3-2; CDR3: CASSQDSTQPQHF; DNA: TGTGCCAGCAGCCAAGATTCCACTCAGCCCCAGCATTTT
D: TRBD1; size: .; J: TRBJ1-4; V: TRBV18; CDR3: CASSPGQHIKGEKLFF; DNA: TGTGCCAGCTCGCCGGGACAGCATATAAAAGGGGAAAAACTGTTTTTT
D: .; size: .; J: TRBJ1-5; V: TRBV7-2; CDR3: CASSLASGANQPQHF; DNA: TGTGCCAGCAGCTTAGCGAGCGGGGCGAATCAGCCCCAGCATTTT
D: TRBD2; size: .; J: TRBJ2-3; V: TRBV30; CDR3: CAWSVGLPRDTQYF; DNA: TGTGCCTGGAGTGTGGGACTACCGAGGGATACGCAGTATTTT
D: .; size: .; J: TRBJ2-1; V: TRBV7-9; CDR3: CASSPQVVAYEQFF; DNA: TGTGCCAGCAGCCCGCAGGTAGTGGCGTATGAGCAGTTCTTC
D: TRBD1; size: .; J: TRBJ1-2; V: TRBV30; CDR3: CAWSIRGRPYGYTF; DNA: TGTGCCTGGAGTATCAGGGGGCGCCCCTATGGCTACACCTTC
D: .; size: .; J: TRBJ2-2; V: TRBV3-1/TRBV3-2; CDR3: CAVGRGTGELFF; DNA: TGTGCCGTAGGAAGAGGCACCGGGGAGCTGTTTTTT
D: .; size: once; J: TRBJ2-5; V: TRBV7-9; CDR3: CASSFPGSETQYF; DNA: TGTGCCAGCAGCTTTCCAGGGTCAGAGACCCAGTACTTC
D: TRBD2; size: .; J: TRBJ2-5; V: TRBV2; CDR3: CASSEAIVGGSETQYF; DNA: TGTGCCAGCAGTGAAGCGATAGTGGGGGGGTCCGAGACCCAGTACTTC
D: .; size: .; J: TRBJ1-6; V: TRBV7-2; CDR3: CASSQDRSSYNSPLHF; DNA: TGTGCCAGCAGCCAAGACAGGAGCTCCTATAATTCACCCCTCCACTTT
D: TRBD1; size: .; J: TRBJ2-5; V: TRBV24-1; CDR3: CATSDLQGAGETQYF; DNA: TGTGCCACCAGTGATTTGCAGGGGGCAGGAGAGACCCAGTACTTC